The clone carrying this T cell receptor (beta chain) was seen ten or more times. Its antigen is undetermined. One entry per CDR3 protein, called by TCRdb with MiXCR from the 5' RACE reads. The sample lists about 130,000 distinct CDR3 sequences, about 7% seen once, with under 15% in the top ten. This sample was taken from a study of CD8 T cells in ankylosing spondylitis. Broader study findings: Clones linked to the disease showed a CD8+ phenotype. They occurred at relatively low frequencies in peripheral blood.

V was pared by 2 bases and J by 5 bases, with 16 bases of the junction left unmatched. The CDR3 has 18 residues. Germline V gene lookup returns CDR1 MGHRA and CDR2 YSYEKL. The specimen sequenced was blood, either unsorted or a sorted T cell fraction (not recorded which). This clonotype was obtained from a female donor with ankylosing spondylitis or in good health (not recorded which). This rearrangement joins TRBV4-1 to TRBJ2-5; TRBD1 aligns across 8 bases. In DNA form, the CDR3 reads TGCGCCAGCAGCCAAAGCCCGCGACATGGACAGGGCGCCGAGACCCAGTACTTC. As protein: CASSQSPRHGQGAETQYF.